Reported below is one T cell receptor beta chain. Its specificity is not known. Trimming took 5 bases from V and 1 from J, leaving 11 bases between them. Germline CDR1 is SEHNR and CDR2 is FQNEAQ (reference sequence). The CDR3 is 14 amino acids. TCRdb analysed the RT-PCR reads with MiXCR anew, one entry per CDR3 protein. The profile shows some 300,000 distinct CDR3 sequences, roughly 22% of them singletons. This sample is drawn from a study of response to subunit inactivated influenza vaccine. Study-wide findings and caveats: New T cells are recruited in small numbers by each seasonal influenza vaccination, according to the authors' suggestion.

The chain links TRBV7-9 to TRBJ1-1; tentative D call: TRBD1 (6 bases). The receptor's source is a man between 50 and 69 years old who received an inactivated influenza vaccine. The source was PBMCs from blood, collected approximately 20 months after vaccination. CDR3 in DNA: TGTGCCAGCAGCCGCGGGACAACGAACACTGAAGCTTTCTTT. Residues: CASSRGTTNTEAFF.